The 19 T cell receptor beta chains in this list originate from one sample, sequenced in a study of OX40 agonist ivuxolimab in advanced cancers. Here immunoSEQ multiplex PCR was the method, and the copy in TCRdb shows in-frame clones only, minus some. Of about 76,000 clones listed, 80% to 90% are singletons. This sample comprised CD4+ or CD8+ T cells sorted from blood, obtained in a trial of the OX40 agonist ivuxolimab. Receptors originate from an adult with an advanced solid tumor such as melanoma, head and neck, liver or kidney cancer.

The chain couples TRBV7-2 to TRBJ1-2; maybe TRBD1 (5 bases). The CDR3 is 13 amino acids. V dropped 3 bases and J dropped 8 bases, with 13 bases sitting between them. From germline, CDR1 is SGHTA and CDR2 FQGNSA. The CDR3 DNA reads as TGTGCCAGCAGCTTGGGGGTATCAAGGGGCTACACCTTC. It translates to CASSLGVSRGYTF.

This chain links TRBV11-1 with TRBJ2-3; TRBD2 might be the D (5 bases). The CDR3 totals 17 residues. V lost 0 bases and J lost 4, with 17 bases in between. CDR1 is SGHAT, CDR2 FQDESV, per germline (reference sequence). The CDR3: CASSLADQLGSADTQYF. The CDR3 DNA is TGTGCCAGCAGCTTAGCGGATCAGCTTGGGAGCGCAGATACGCAGTATTTT.

The rearrangement uses TRBV5-3 and TRBJ2-7; tentatively, D is TRBD2 (5 bases). TRBV5-3 is sorted into the ORF group, with uncertain function. V was cut by 4 bases and J by 4 bases, with 9 bases left in between. The CDR3 length is 12 residues. CDR3 sequence reads: CARSGRRYEQYF. In nucleotides, the CDR3 is TGTGCCAGAAGCGGGAGACGGTACGAGCAGTACTTC.

The genes are TRBV6-5 and TRBJ1-5, with D possibly matching TRBD1 (5 bases). CDR1 MNHEY and CDR2 SVGAGI come from the germline V gene. The V end was cut by 6 bases, the J end by 9 bases, with 15 bases between. The CDR3 is 13 amino acids. The CDR3 sequence: CASRGDAAGPQHF. The CDR3 DNA follows: TGTGCCAGCAGGGGGGACGCGGCGGGGCCCCAGCATTTT.

This sequence joins TRBV2 and TRBJ2-4; 8 bases agree with TRBD2. This CDR3 contains 16 residues. Per germline, CDR1 SNHLY and CDR2 FYNNEI. Trimming at V came to 11 bases and at J to 3 bases, leaving 15 bases not matched to a gene. The CDR3 protein is CASQRGGGTSKNIQYF. The CDR3 DNA sequence: TGTGCCTCCCAGAGGGGTGGGGGGACTAGCAAAAACATTCAGTACTTC.

This clone has only one observation. The junction departs from the called germline gene at one end, perhaps through a read error. CDR3 sequence reads: CASSRDTEETQYF. The CDR3 bases are TGTGCTAGCAGCCGGGACACCGAAGAGACCCAGTACTTC. The genes are TRBV7-7 and TRBJ2-5; D is possibly TRBD1 (6 bases). The length of the CDR3 is 13 residues. In germline, CDR1 is SSHAT, CDR2 FNYEAQ (reference sequence). The whole variable domain, remainder taken from reference TRBV7-7 and TRBJ2-5, is GAGVSQSPRYKVTKRGQDVTLRCDPISSHATLYWYQQALGQGPEFLTYFNYEAQPDKSGLPSDRFSAERPEGSISTLTIQRTEQRDSAMYRCASSRDTEETQYFGPGTRLLVL.

The chain couples TRBV7-2 to TRBJ2-7; a weak D match, TRBD1 (6 bases). Deletions cut 1 base from V and 2 bases from J, with 6 bases between. In germline, CDR1 is SGHTA, CDR2 FQGNSA. The CDR3 totals 13 residues. In nucleotides, the CDR3 is TGTGCCAGCAGCTTAGACAGGGCCTACGAGCAGTACTTC. Protein sequence: CASSLDRAYEQYF.

The sample holds a few counts of this clone. The chain has TRBV28 and TRBJ2-7; D remains ambiguous. CDR1 is MDHEN and CDR2 is SYDVKM in the germline V gene. This CDR3 is built from 12 residues. Trimming removed 5 bases from V and 3 bases from J, with 8 bases in between. This CDR3 reads CASSRIGYEQYF. The CDR3 region has the DNA TGTGCCAGCAGTCGGATAGGCTACGAGCAGTACTTC.

The chain carries TRBV2 and TRBJ2-7; D is uncertain. V was shortened by 7 bases and J by 0 bases, with 4 bases between the two germline ends. This CDR3 has 11 residues. Germline V gene data show CDR1 as SNHLY and CDR2 as FYNNEI. The CDR3 region has the DNA TGTGCCAGCACTGGCTCCTACGAGCAGTACTTC. Its protein is CASTGSYEQYF. Using reference TRBV2 and TRBJ2-7 for the parts outside the CDR3, the full variable domain is EPEVTQTPSHQVTQMGQEVILRCVPISNHLYFYWYRQILGQKVEFLVSFYNNEISEKSEIFDDQFSVERPDGSNFTLKIRSTKLEDSAMYFCASTGSYEQYFGPGTRLTVT.

The chain couples TRBV4-1 to TRBJ2-1, with D perhaps TRBD1 (6 bases). Trimming shortened V by 1 base and J by 6 bases, and 13 bases separated the two germline ends. CDR3 length: 15 residues. The germline V gene encodes CDR1 MGHRA and CDR2 YSYEKL. The CDR3 reads CASSQVPGDSNEQFF. DNA of the CDR3: TGCGCCAGCAGCCAAGTACCAGGGGATAGCAATGAGCAGTTCTTC.

The J gene is TRBJ1-2, the V gene TRBV5-1; possible D gene TRBD1, 5 bases. With 2 bases removed from V and 5 bases from J, the gap between germline ends came to 19 bases. Germline CDR1 and CDR2: SGHRS and YFSETQ. The CDR3 has 16 residues. The CDR3 is CASSFRDGEAFYGYTF. The CDR3 DNA reads as TGCGCCAGCAGCTTCCGGGACGGAGAGGCTTTTTATGGCTACACCTTC.

The genes are TRBV7-2 and TRBJ2-1; 7 bases are a match to TRBD2. J was trimmed by 3 bases and V by 2 bases; bases with no gene match: 7. Germline V lookup: CDR1 SGHTA, CDR2 FQGNSA. This CDR3 is built from 16 residues. The CDR3 loop reads CASSLWQRDYYNEQFF. The CDR3 region has the DNA TGTGCCAGCAGCTTATGGCAGCGGGACTACTACAATGAGCAGTTCTTC.

This clone has just a few counts. CDR3 residues: CASSLSGVVVGELFF. The CDR3 region has the DNA TGTGCCAGCAGTCTTAGCGGTGTAGTAGTCGGGGAGCTGTTTTTT. The chain uses TRBV6-5 and TRBJ2-2, with D possibly TRBD2 on 6 matching bases. In germline, CDR1 is MNHEY, CDR2 SVGAGI. The CDR3 is 15 amino acids. V was clipped by 5 bases and J by 7 bases, with 17 bases between them.

The chain has TRBV19 and TRBJ2-3; 8 nucleotides align to TRBD2. Losses at the gene ends were 3 bases for V and 1 base for J; bases not matched to a gene: 6. CDR1 LNHDA and CDR2 SQIVND come from the germline V gene (reference sequence). The CDR3 is 16 residues long. In DNA form, the CDR3 reads TGTGCCAGTAGTATCGCTCGGGGGGGCGGCACAGATACGCAGTATTTT. Its protein product is CASSIARGGGTDTQYF.

The chain is built from TRBV28 and TRBJ1-2; D might be TRBD1 (6 bases). Trimming cost V 3 bases and J 7 bases, with 15 bases left between them. Germline CDR1 reads MDHEN; CDR2 reads SYDVKM. This CDR3 contains 14 residues. The CDR3 protein is CASSLSRGLTGYTF. The CDR3 DNA sequence: TGTGCCAGCAGTTTGAGCAGGGGCCTAACTGGCTACACCTTC.

J is TRBJ2-2 and V is TRBV19, with 8 bases matching TRBD2. This CDR3 has 15 residues. V lost 3 bases to trimming and J lost 8 bases; unmatched junction nucleotides: 8. Germline lookup yields CDR1 LNHDA and CDR2 SQIVND (reference sequence). CDR3 DNA: TGTGCCAGTAGTATCCCCCTAGCGGGTACGGGGGAGCTGTTTTTT. Encoded protein: CASSIPLAGTGELFF.

The chain joins TRBV27 to TRBJ1-6; TRBD1 matches 7 bases. The J segment lost 0 bases and the V segment lost 7 bases, leaving 6 bases of the junction unmatched. CDR1 and CDR2 from the germline V gene are MNHEY and SMNVEV (reference sequence). This CDR3 region has 16 residues. The DNA of the CDR3 is TGTGCCAGCACCTTAGGGGACAGCTCCTATAATTCACCCCTCCACTTT. Translating gives CASTLGDSSYNSPLHF.

There are a few counts of this clone. The gene calls are TRBV7-3 and TRBJ1-1; 10 nucleotides line up with TRBD1. Looked up from germline, CDR1 is SGHTA and CDR2 is FQGTGA. V gave up 1 base and J gave up 11 bases; unmatched junction bases: 4. This CDR3 spans 13 amino acids. The chain's CDR3 is CASSLMVGQGAFF. The CDR3 nucleotides are TGTGCCAGCAGCTTAATGGTGGGACAGGGGGCTTTCTTT.

The chain combines TRBV4-2 with TRBJ1-2; 8 bases align to TRBD1. There are 16 residues in the CDR3. Per germline, CDR1 LGHNA and CDR2 YNFKEQ. V lost 2 bases to trimming and J lost 7 bases; unmatched junction nucleotides: 12. The CDR3 protein is CASSQKEDRATGGYTF. The CDR3 DNA follows: TGTGCCAGCAGCCAAAAAGAGGACAGGGCTACAGGTGGCTACACCTTC.